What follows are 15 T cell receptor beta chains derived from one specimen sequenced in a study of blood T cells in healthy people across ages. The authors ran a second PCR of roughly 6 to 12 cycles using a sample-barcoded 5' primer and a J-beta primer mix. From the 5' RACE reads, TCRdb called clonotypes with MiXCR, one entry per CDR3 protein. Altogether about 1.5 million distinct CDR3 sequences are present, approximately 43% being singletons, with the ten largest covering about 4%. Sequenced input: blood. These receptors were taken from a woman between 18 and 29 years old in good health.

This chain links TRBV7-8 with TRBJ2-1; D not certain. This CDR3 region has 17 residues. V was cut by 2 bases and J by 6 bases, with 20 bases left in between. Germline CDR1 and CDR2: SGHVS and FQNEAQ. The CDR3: CASSLFVAEYPGNEQFF. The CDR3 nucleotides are TGTGCCAGCAGCTTATTCGTGGCGGAATACCCTGGCAATGAGCAGTTCTTC.

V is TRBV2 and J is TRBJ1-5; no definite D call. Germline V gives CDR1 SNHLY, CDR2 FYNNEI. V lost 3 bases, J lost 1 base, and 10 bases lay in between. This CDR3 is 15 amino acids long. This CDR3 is CASSDPWESNQPQHF. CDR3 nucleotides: TGTGCCAGCAGTGACCCGTGGGAAAGCAATCAGCCCCAGCATTTT.

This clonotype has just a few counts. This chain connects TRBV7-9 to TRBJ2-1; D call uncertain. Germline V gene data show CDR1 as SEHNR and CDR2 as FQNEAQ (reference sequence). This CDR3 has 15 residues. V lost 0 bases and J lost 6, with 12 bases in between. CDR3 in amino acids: CASSLAPQLGNEQFF. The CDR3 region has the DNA TGTGCCAGCAGCTTAGCTCCTCAACTCGGCAATGAGCAGTTCTTC.

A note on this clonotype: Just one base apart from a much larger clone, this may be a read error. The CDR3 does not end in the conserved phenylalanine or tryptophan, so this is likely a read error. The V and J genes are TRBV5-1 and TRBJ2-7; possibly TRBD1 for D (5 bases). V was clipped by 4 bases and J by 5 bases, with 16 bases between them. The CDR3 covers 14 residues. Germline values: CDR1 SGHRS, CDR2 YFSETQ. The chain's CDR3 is CASSHPPLTDEQYY. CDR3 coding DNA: TGCGCCAGCAGCCACCCTCCGTTGACAGACGAGCAGTACTAC.

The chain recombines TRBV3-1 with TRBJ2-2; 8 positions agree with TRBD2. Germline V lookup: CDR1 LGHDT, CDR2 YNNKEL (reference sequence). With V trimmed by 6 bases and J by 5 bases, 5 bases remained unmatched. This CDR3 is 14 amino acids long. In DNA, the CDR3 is TGTGCCAGCAGAGGCCCGGGGGGGACCGGGGAGCTGTTTTTT. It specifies CASRGPGGTGELFF. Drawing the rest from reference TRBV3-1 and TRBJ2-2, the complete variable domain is DTAVSQTPKYLVTQMGNDKSIKCEQNLGHDTMYWYKQDSKKFLKIMFSYNNKELIINETVPNRFSPKSPDKAHLNLHINSLELGDSAVYFCASRGPGGTGELFFGEGSRLTVL.

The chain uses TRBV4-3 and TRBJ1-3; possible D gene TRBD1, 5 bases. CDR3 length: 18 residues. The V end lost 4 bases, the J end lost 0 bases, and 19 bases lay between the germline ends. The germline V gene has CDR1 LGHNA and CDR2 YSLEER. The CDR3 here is CASSLVGGAPPSGNTIYF. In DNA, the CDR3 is TGCGCCAGCAGCCTAGTCGGGGGAGCACCTCCCTCTGGAAACACCATATATTTT.

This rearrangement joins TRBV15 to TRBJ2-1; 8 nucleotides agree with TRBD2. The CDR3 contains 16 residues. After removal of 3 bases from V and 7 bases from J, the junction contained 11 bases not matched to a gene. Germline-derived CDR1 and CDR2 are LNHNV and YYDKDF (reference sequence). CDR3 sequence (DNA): TGTGCCACCAGCAGCAAAGAGCGGGGGTTGTTGAATGAGCAGTTCTTC. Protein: CATSSKERGLLNEQFF.

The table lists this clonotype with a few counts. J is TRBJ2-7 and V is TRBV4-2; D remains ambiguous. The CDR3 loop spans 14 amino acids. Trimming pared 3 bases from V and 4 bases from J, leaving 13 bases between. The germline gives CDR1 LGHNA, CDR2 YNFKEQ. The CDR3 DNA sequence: TGTGCCAGCAGCCATGATGTCGGTGGGTACGAGCAGTACTTC. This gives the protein CASSHDVGGYEQYF.

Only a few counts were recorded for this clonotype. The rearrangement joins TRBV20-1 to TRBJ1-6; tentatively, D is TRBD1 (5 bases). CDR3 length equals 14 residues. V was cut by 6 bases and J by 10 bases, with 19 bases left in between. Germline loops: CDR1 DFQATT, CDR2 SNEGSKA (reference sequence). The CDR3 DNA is TGCAGTGCGCAACGGGACCACGTCGGGTCACCCCTCCACTTT. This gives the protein CSAQRDHVGSPLHF.

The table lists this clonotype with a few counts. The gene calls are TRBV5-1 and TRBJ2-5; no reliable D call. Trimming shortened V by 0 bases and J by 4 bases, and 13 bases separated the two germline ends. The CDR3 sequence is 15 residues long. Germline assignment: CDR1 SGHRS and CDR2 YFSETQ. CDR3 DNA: TGCGCCAGCAGCTTGGTAGTTAGGAGCGCAGAGACCCAGTACTTC. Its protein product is CASSLVVRSAETQYF.

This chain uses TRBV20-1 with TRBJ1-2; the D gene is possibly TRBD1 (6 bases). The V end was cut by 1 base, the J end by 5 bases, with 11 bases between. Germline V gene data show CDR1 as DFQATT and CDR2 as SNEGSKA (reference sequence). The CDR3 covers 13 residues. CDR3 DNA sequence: TGCAGTGCTAGAGTTAGGACAGCGTATGGCTACACCTTC. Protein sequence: CSARVRTAYGYTF.

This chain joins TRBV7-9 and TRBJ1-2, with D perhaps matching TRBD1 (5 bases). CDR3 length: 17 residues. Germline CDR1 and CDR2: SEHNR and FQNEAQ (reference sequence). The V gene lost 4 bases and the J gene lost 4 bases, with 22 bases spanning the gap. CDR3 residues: CASSSSTSGERSYGYTF. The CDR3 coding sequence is TGTGCCAGCAGCTCATCTACCTCGGGGGAGCGAAGCTATGGCTACACCTTC.

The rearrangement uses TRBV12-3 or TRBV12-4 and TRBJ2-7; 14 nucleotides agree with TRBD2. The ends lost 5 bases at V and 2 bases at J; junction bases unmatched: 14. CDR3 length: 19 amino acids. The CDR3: CASSAFRGGLAGDPYEQYF. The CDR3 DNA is TGTGCCAGCAGTGCCTTTAGAGGGGGACTAGCGGGAGACCCCTACGAGCAGTACTTC.

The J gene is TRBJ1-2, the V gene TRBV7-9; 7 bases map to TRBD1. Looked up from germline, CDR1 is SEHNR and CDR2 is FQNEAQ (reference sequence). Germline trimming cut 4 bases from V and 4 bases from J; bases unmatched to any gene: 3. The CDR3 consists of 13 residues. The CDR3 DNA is TGTGCCAGCAGCTATGGACAGGTCTATGGCTACACCTTC. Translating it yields CASSYGQVYGYTF.

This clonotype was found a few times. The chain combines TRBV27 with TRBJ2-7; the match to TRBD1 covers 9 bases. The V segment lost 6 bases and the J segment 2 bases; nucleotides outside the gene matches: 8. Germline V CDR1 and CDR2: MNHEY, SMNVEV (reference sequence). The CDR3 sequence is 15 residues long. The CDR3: CASSLGQGIPYEQYF. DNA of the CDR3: TGTGCCAGCAGCCTCGGACAGGGGATTCCCTACGAGCAGTACTTC.